The following is a T cell receptor beta chain sequence with its context. Hyperthyroidism of Graves' type that showed no ophthalmopathy progression within 18 months was stable. Per the germline V gene, CDR1 is SGHAT and CDR2 is FQNNGV. The CDR3 has 13 residues. With 4 bases removed from V and 7 bases from J, the gap between germline ends came to 14 bases. This sample is part of a study of T cells in Graves' hyperthyroidism and ophthalmopathy. From RNA transcripts, TCR beta CDR3 regions were amplified. HTBI primers drove first-round RT-PCR of the TCR CDR3. TCRdb reprocessed the multiplex PCR reads with MiXCR, giving one entry per CDR3 protein. Of 360,000 or so distinct CDR3 sequences in the sample, about a fifth were seen once.

V gene TRBV11-2 combines with J gene TRBJ2-7; tentative D call: TRBD1 (6 bases). The sequencing sample was made of blood. The sequence was obtained from a woman aged 18-29 years with Graves' hyperthyroidism. CDR3 coding DNA: TGTGCCAGCAGCTACGGACAGTCTGGAGAGCAGTACTTC. Encoded protein: CASSYGQSGEQYF.